This TCR beta chain emerged from a study of T cells expressing NK-cell markers. About the research overall: The authors derived TCR beta repertoires from sorted CD3+CD56+NKG2C+, CD3+CD56+NKG2C- and CD3+CD56-NKG2C+ T cells. Most of the eight sequenced donors were HCMV-seropositive; one was seronegative.

One entry per CDR3 protein, without DNA, is what TCRdb gives after re-calling the 5' RACE reads. The sample table sets out about 260,000 distinct CDR3 sequences. A remark on this clonotype: Its antigen is unidentified.

General study points: Dominant NKG2C+ clonotypes in six donors made up about 1.0-7.0% of CD8+ T cells. These clonotypes, the leaders elsewhere, also led the CD3+CD56-NKG2C+ fraction in several donors.

Input material: blood T cells: a sorted CD56 or NKG2C T cell subset, CD4+ or CD8+ T cells, or bulk PBMC T cells (not recorded which). The source is a man aged 18 to 35 in good health.

The CDR3 reads CASSWTASDTQYF. The V and J genes are TRBV12-3 or TRBV12-4 and TRBJ2-3; lacking DNA, the TRBD2 call made by TCRdb goes unchecked. The CDR3 length is 13 residues.